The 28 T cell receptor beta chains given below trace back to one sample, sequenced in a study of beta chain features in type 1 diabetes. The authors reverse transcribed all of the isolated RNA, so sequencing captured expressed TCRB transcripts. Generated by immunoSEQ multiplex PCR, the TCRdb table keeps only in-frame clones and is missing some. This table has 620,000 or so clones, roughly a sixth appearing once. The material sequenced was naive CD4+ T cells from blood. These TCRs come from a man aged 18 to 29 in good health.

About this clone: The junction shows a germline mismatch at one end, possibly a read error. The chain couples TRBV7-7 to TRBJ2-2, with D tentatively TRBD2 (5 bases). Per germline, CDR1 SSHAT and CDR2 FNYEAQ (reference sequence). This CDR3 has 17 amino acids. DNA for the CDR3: TGTGCTAGCAGCTTATCCCCCCCCGAGGGTTTGGCCGGGGAGCTGTTTTTT. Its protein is CASSLSPPEGLAGELFF.

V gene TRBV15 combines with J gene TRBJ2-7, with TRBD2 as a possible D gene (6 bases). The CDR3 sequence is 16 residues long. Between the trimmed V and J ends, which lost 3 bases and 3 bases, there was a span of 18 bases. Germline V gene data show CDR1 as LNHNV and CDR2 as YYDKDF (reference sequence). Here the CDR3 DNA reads TGTGCCACCAGCAGGGTAGGGAGGAAGAAACTCTACGAGCAGTACTTC. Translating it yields CATSRVGRKKLYEQYF.

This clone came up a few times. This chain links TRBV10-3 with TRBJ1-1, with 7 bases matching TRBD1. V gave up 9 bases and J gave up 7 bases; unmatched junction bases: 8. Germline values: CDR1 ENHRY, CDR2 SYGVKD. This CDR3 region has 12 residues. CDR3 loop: CAIRGPGGEAFF. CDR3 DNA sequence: TGTGCCATAAGGGGGCCTGGGGGTGAAGCTTTCTTT.

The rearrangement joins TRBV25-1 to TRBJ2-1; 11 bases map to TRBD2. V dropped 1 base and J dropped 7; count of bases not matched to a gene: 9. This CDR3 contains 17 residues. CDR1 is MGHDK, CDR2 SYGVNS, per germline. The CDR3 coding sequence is TGTGCCAGCAGTGAATTCGGTCTTAGCGGGAGGGGGAATGAGCAGTTCTTC. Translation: CASSEFGLSGRGNEQFF.

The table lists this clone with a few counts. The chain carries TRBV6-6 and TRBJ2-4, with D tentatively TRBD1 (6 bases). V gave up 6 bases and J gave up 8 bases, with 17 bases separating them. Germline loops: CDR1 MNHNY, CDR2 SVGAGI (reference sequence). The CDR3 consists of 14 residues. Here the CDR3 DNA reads TGTGCCAGCAGAACAAACAGGGCGCGGGACATTCAGTACTTC. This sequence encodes CASRTNRARDIQYF.

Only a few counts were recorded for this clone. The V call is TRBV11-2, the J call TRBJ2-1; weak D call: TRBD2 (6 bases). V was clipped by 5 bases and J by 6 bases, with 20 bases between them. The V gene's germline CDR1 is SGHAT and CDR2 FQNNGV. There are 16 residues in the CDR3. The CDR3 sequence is CASSARRGGIANEQFF. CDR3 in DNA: TGTGCCAGCAGCGCCCGGCGGGGCGGGATTGCCAATGAGCAGTTCTTC. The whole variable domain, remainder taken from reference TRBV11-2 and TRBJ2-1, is EAGVAQSPRYKIIEKRQSVAFWCNPISGHATLYWYQQILGQGPKLLIQFQNNGVVDDSQLPKDRFSAERLKGVDSTLKIQPAKLEDSAVYLCASSARRGGIANEQFFGPGTRLTVL.

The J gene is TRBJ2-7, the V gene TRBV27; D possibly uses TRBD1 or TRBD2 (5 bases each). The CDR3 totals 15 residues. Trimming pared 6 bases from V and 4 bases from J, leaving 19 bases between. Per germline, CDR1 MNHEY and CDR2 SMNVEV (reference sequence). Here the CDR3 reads CASRDTPGTVYEQYF. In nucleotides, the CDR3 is TGTGCCAGCAGAGATACCCCCGGGACGGTTTACGAGCAGTACTTC.

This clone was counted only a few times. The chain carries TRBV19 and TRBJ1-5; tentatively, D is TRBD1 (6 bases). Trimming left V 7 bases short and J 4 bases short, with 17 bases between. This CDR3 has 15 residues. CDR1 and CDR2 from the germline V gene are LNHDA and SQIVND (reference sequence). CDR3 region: CASTRGALGNQPQHF. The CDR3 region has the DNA TGTGCCAGTACTCGGGGGGCTTTAGGGAATCAGCCCCAGCATTTT.

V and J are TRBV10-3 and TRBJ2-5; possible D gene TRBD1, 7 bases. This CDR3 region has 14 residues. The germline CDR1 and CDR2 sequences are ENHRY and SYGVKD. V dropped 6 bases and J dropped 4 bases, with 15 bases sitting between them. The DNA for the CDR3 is TGTGCCATCAGGGGTCAGGGGGGTTTAGAGACCCAGTACTTC. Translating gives CAIRGQGGLETQYF.

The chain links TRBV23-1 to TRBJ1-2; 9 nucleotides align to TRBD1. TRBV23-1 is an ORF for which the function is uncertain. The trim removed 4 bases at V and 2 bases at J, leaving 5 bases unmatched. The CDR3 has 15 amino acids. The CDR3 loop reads CASSRRTGVNYGYTF. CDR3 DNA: TGCGCCAGCAGTCGACGGACAGGGGTCAACTATGGCTACACCTTC.

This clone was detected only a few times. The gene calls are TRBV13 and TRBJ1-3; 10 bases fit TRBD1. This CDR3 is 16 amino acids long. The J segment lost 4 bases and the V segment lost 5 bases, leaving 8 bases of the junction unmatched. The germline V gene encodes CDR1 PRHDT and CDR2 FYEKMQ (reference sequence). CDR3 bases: TGTGCCAGCAGCCAGAAGGGACAGGGGCTAGGAAACACCATATATTTT. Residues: CASSQKGQGLGNTIYF.

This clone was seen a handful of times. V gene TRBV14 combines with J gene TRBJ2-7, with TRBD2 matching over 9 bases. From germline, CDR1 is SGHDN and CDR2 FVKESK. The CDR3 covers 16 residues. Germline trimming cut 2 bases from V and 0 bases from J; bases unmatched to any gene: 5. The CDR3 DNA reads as TGTGCCAGCAGCCAACTTAGCGGGGGCCACTCCTACGAGCAGTACTTC. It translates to CASSQLSGGHSYEQYF. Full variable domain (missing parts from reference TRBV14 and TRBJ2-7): EAGVTQFPSHSVIEKGQTVTLRCDPISGHDNLYWYRRVMGKEIKFLLHFVKESKQDESGMPNNRFLAERTGGTYSTLKVQPAELEDSGVYFCASSQLSGGHSYEQYFGPGTRLTVT.

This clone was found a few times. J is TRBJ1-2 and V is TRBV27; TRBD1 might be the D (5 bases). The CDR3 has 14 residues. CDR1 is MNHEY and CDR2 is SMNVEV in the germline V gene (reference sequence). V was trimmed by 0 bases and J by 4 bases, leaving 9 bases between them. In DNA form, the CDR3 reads TGTGCCAGCAGTTTATCTCAGGGCACCTATGGCTACACCTTC. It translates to CASSLSQGTYGYTF.

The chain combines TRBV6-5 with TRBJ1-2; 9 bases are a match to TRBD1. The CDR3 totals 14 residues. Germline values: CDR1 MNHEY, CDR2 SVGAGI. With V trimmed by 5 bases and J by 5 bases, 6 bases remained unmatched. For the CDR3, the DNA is TGTGCCAGCAGTCCAACCGGGACAGGGTATGGCTACACCTTC. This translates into CASSPTGTGYGYTF.

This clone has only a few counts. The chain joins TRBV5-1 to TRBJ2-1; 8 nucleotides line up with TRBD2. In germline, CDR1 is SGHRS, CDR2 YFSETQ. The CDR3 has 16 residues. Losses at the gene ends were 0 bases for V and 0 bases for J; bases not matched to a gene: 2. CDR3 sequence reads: CASSLVGTSSYNEQFF. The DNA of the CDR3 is TGCGCCAGCAGCTTGGTAGGGACTAGCTCCTACAATGAGCAGTTCTTC.

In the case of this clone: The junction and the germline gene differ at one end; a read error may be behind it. The CDR3 protein is CASSLAEGQPQHF. DNA for the CDR3: TGTGCTAGCAGCCTAGCGGAGGGCCAGCCCCAGCATTTT. V is TRBV7-7 and J is TRBJ1-5, with D uncertain. The CDR3 extends over 13 amino acids. In germline, CDR1 is SSHAT, CDR2 FNYEAQ (reference sequence).

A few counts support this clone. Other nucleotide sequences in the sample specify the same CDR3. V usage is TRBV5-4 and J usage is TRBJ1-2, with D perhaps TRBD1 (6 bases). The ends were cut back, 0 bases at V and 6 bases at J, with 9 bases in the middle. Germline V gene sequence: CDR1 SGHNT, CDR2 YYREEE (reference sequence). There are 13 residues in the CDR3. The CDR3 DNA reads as TGTGCCAGCAGCTTGGCGGCAGGGGATGGCTACACCTTC. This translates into CASSLAAGDGYTF.

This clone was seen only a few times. CDR3 in DNA: TGTGCCAGCAGTCGACGACTAGCGGGAAGCACAGATACGCAGTATTTT. Protein sequence: CASSRRLAGSTDTQYF. The chain uses TRBV11-2 and TRBJ2-3, with TRBD2 matching 11 bases. Germline V gene lookup returns CDR1 SGHAT and CDR2 FQNNGV. The V gene end was trimmed by 6 bases and the J gene end by 0 bases; junction bases not matched to a gene: 5. This CDR3 comprises 16 residues.

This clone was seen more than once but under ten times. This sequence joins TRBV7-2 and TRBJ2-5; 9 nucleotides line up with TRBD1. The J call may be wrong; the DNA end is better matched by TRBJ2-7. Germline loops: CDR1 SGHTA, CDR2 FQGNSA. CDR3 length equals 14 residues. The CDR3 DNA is TGTGCCAGCAGCTTCGACAGGGGGACCTACGAGCAGTACTTC. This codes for CASSFDRGTYEQYF.

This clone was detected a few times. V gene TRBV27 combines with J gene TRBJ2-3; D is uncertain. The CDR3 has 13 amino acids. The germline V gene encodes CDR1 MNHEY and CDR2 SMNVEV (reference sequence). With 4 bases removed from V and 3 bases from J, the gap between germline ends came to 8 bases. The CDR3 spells CASSYGWTDTQYF. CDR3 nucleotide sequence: TGTGCCAGCAGTTACGGATGGACAGATACGCAGTATTTT.

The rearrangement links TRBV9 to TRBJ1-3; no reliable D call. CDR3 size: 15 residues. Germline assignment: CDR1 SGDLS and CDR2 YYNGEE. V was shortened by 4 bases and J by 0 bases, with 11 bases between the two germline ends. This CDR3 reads CASSPLGPSGNTIYF. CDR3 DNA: TGTGCCAGCAGCCCCCTCGGTCCCTCTGGAAACACCATATATTTT.

CDR3 sequence: CSVDLIQGGGYGYTF. The CDR3 DNA reads as TGCAGCGTTGATTTAATTCAGGGGGGTGGCTATGGCTACACCTTC. This chain joins TRBV29-1 and TRBJ1-2; 7 positions match TRBD1. The ends lost 3 bases at V and 4 bases at J; junction bases unmatched: 11. The CDR3 length is 15 residues. The germline CDR1 and CDR2 sequences are SQVTM and ANQGSEA.

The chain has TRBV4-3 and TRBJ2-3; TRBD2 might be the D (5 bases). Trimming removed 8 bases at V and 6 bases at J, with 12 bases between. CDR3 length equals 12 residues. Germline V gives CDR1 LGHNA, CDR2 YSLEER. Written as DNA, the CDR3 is TGCGCCAGCCGGGGTTTAGGGGATACGCAGTATTTT. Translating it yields CASRGLGDTQYF.

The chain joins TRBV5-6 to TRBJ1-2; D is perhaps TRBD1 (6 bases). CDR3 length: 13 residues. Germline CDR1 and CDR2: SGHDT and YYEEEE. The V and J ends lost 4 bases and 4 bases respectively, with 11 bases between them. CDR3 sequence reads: CASSPTDSYGYTF. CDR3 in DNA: TGTGCCAGCAGCCCGACGGACAGCTATGGCTACACCTTC.

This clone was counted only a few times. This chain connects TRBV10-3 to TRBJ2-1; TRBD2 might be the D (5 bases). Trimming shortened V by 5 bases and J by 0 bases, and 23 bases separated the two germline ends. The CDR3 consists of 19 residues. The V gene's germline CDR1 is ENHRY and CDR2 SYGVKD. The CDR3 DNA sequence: TGTGCCATCAGTAGTCTAGCTCATCGAAACCCCTTCTCCTACAATGAGCAGTTCTTC. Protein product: CAISSLAHRNPFSYNEQFF.

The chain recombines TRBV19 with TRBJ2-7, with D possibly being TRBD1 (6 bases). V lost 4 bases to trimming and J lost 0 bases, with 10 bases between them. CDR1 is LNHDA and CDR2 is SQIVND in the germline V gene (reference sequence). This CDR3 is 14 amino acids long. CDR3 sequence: CASSTRQASYEQYF. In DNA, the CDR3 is TGTGCCAGTAGTACCCGACAGGCCTCCTACGAGCAGTACTTC.

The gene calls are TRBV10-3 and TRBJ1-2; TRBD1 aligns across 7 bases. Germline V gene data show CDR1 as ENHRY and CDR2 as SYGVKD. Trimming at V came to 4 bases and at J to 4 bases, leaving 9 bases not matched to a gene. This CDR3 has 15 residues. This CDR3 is CAISATTGLGYGYTF. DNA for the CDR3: TGTGCCATCAGTGCGACGACAGGGTTGGGCTATGGCTACACCTTC.

CDR3 DNA: TGTGCCAGCAGCTTAGGCACCCCGAACACCGGGGAGCTGTTTTTT. It yields the protein CASSLGTPNTGELFF. The chain has TRBV13 and TRBJ2-2; D is uncertain. The germline V gene has CDR1 PRHDT and CDR2 FYEKMQ (reference sequence). Trimming shortened V by 0 bases and J by 0 bases, and 5 bases separated the two germline ends. The CDR3 spans 15 residues.